The 16 T cell receptor beta chains in this list originate from one sample, sequenced in a study of CXCR3-negative and CXCR3-positive naive CD8 T cells. What these receptors recognize is not known. The method, 5' RACE with UMI labels, was used to prepare the TRB cDNA libraries. One entry per CDR3 protein, without DNA, is what TCRdb gives after re-calling the 5' RACE reads. In total, the table holds roughly 93,000 distinct CDR3 sequences. Study-wide results and limits: CXCR3-positive naive cells carried more hydrophobic TRB CDR3s than CXCR3-negative naive cells did.

Sequences were obtained from naive CXCR3+ CD8+ T cells from blood. Stated subset: CD45RO-CCR7+CD27+CD95- naive CD8+ T cells expressing CXCR3 (TNR3+). The origin of the receptors is a human donor in good health. Some clones in this sample may be carry-over from other donors' samples.

The chain couples TRBV20-1 to TRBJ2-7. Germline V lookup: CDR1 DFQATT, CDR2 SNEGSKA (reference sequence). The CDR3 runs 14 residues. CDR3 region: CSARDWTGPYEQYF.

This chain connects TRBV27 to TRBJ1-1; TCRdb names TRBD1, which stays unverified in the absence of DNA. Germline CDR1 MNHEY, CDR2 SMNVEV (reference sequence). The CDR3 length is 14 residues. The CDR3 region is CASSLSTGAPEAFF.

The gene calls are TRBV27 and TRBJ1-5; no DNA is available, so the TRBD1 call from TCRdb remains unchecked. The CDR3 is 16 residues long. CDR1 MNHEY and CDR2 SMNVEV come from the germline V gene (reference sequence). This chain's CDR3 is CASSPRGGANNQPQHF.

The chain joins TRBV29-1 to TRBJ2-5; TCRdb picks TRBD2, but there is no DNA to check that call. This CDR3 is built from 15 residues. Germline-derived CDR1 and CDR2 are SQVTM and ANQGSEA. CDR3: CSVDSPGTSWKTQYF. Using reference TRBV29-1 and TRBJ2-5 for the parts outside the CDR3, the full variable domain is SAVISQKPSRDICQRGTSLTIQCQVDSQVTMMFWYRQQPGQSLTLIATANQGSEATYESGFVIDKFPISRPNLTFSTLTVSNMSPEDSSIYLCSVDSPGTSWKTQYFGPGTRLLVL.

This rearrangement joins TRBV5-5 to TRBJ2-3. Germline V gene lookup returns CDR1 SGHKS and CDR2 YYEKEE (reference sequence). This CDR3 region has 14 residues. The CDR3 loop is CASRWQENTDTQYF.

V usage is TRBV14 and J usage is TRBJ2-7. The CDR3 totals 14 residues. CDR1 SGHDN and CDR2 FVKESK come from the germline V gene. The CDR3 sequence: CASSLSSYGNEQYF.

The CDR3 here is CASSSALRGDTQYF. The chain is built from TRBV6-6 and TRBJ2-3; no DNA is available, so the TRBD2 call from TCRdb remains unchecked. The CDR3 runs 14 residues. The germline V gene has CDR1 MNHNY and CDR2 SVGAGI (reference sequence).

CDR3 protein: CASIQTGDGEQYF. V is TRBV5-5 and J is TRBJ2-7; absent DNA, TCRdb's TRBD1 call cannot be checked. This CDR3 spans 13 amino acids. Germline V CDR1 and CDR2: SGHKS, YYEKEE (reference sequence). Based on the CDR3 plus reference TRBV5-5 and TRBJ2-7, the full variable domain is DAGVTQSPTHLIKTRGQQVTLRCSPISGHKSVSWYQQVLGQGPQFIFQYYEKEERGRGNFPDRFSARQFPNYSSELNVNALLLGDSALYLCASIQTGDGEQYFGPGTRLTVT.

The chain couples TRBV30 to TRBJ1-1. The CDR3 is 12 amino acids. The germline gives CDR1 GTSNPN, CDR2 SVGIG (reference sequence). CDR3 protein: CAWSVASFEAFF.

CDR3 protein: CASSYLDRPTQHF. The gene calls are TRBV6-6 and TRBJ1-5; the TCRdb call, TRBD1, lacks DNA for checking. Germline V gene data show CDR1 as MNHNY and CDR2 as SVGAGI (reference sequence). CDR3 size: 13 residues.

The gene calls are TRBV12-3 or TRBV12-4 and TRBJ2-1; no DNA is available, so the TRBD2 call from TCRdb remains unchecked. The CDR3 is 15 amino acids. The chain's CDR3 is CASSPASAYNEKQFF.

V usage is TRBV20-1 and J usage is TRBJ2-7; without DNA, the TCRdb call of TRBD1 cannot be checked. CDR3 length equals 14 residues. Germline V lookup: CDR1 DFQATT, CDR2 SNEGSKA (reference sequence). The CDR3 sequence: CSARGQDRVYEQYF.

The CDR3 region is CSARDVPTEAFF. The rearrangement joins TRBV20-1 to TRBJ1-1. Germline values: CDR1 DFQATT, CDR2 SNEGSKA (reference sequence). This CDR3 is built from 12 residues.

The gene calls are TRBV5-1 and TRBJ1-3. The CDR3 sequence is 15 residues long. Germline CDR1 reads SGHRS; CDR2 reads YFSETQ. The CDR3 sequence: CASSKDLLSGNTIYF.

This chain uses TRBV14 with TRBJ2-7; TCRdb picks TRBD2, but there is no DNA to check that call. The germline CDR1 and CDR2 sequences are SGHDN and FVKESK. This CDR3 spans 14 amino acids. CDR3 region: CASSLKRGAYEQYF. Variable domain in full (rest from reference TRBV14 and TRBJ2-7): EAGVTQFPSHSVIEKGQTVTLRCDPISGHDNLYWYRRVMGKEIKFLLHFVKESKQDESGMPNNRFLAERTGGTYSTLKVQPAELEDSGVYFCASSLKRGAYEQYFGPGTRLTVT.

The genes are TRBV29-1 and TRBJ1-1; TCRdb indicates TRBD1, and absent DNA this call remains unverified. Germline-derived CDR1 and CDR2 are SQVTM and ANQGSEA. CDR3 length equals 17 residues. The chain's CDR3 is CSVDPGQVPGLNTEAFF.